This TCR beta chain was obtained from a study of response to subunit inactivated influenza vaccine. General study findings and limits: The authors put forward the suggestion that each seasonal influenza vaccination may bring in only a limited number of new T cells.

TCRdb independently ran MiXCR on the RT-PCR reads; one entry per CDR3 protein. The table shows hundreds of thousands of distinct CDR3 sequences, with about 15% occurring only once. Trimming left V 1 base short and J 3 bases short, with 10 bases between. The CDR3 spans 13 residues. CDR1 is GTSNPN, CDR2 SVGIG, per germline (reference sequence). A word on this clonotype: Its specificity is unknown.

This specimen consisted of PBMCs from blood, obtained less than 15 days before vaccination. The chain has TRBV30 and TRBJ2-7, with D perhaps given as TRBD1 or TRBD2 (5 bases each). This receptor was identified in a middle-aged man who received an inactivated influenza vaccine. The CDR3 DNA sequence: TGTGCCTGGAGTGAATGGGGGATCTACGAGCAGTACTTC. Translating gives CAWSEWGIYEQYF.